This TCR beta chain is drawn from a study of T-cell reconstitution after alpha-beta-depleted transplantation in children. V lost 1 base to trimming and J lost 6 bases, with 19 bases between them. The V gene's germline CDR1 is DFQATT and CDR2 SNEGSKA (reference sequence). The CDR3 spans 15 residues. A TCRbeta library incorporating unique molecular identifiers was prepared. MiXCR, run by TCRdb on the PCR reads, gives a single entry per CDR3 protein. The sample has some 640,000 distinct CDR3 sequences, roughly 17% seen once. This clonotype was observed a few times. The sample here was PBMCs from the stem cell graft donor, taken from the stem cell graft. The V and J genes are TRBV20-1 and TRBJ2-7, with D maybe TRBD2 (5 bases). The sequence was obtained from a human donor who donated a stem cell graft to a child with acute myeloid leukemia. CDR3 in DNA: TGCAGTGCTAGAGTTGAAGGGAGCCGTCATGGCGAGCAGTACTTC. Encoded protein: CSARVEGSRHGEQYF.